This is a list of T cell receptor beta chains from one sample in a study of blood T cell repertoires in COVID-19. Repertoires were generated with immunoSEQ multiplex PCR, while TCRdb's copy carries only in-frame clones and drops some. The sample holds approximately 240,000 clones, 70% to 85% seen once. Material for sequencing was peripheral blood. Receptor source: a woman in her thirties or forties with active or convalescent COVID-19. CDR3s include the opening cysteine and the closing phenylalanine or tryptophan. The D gene is left open where the match is weak. Clone size, where shown, is once, few, many, or a class for clones that have expanded.

clone size: NA
D gene: NA
J gene: TRBJ1-1
V gene: TRBV9
CDR3 DNA: TGTGCCAGCAGCGTAGGGGCTATGAACACTGAAGCTTTCTTT
CDR3 protein: CASSVGAMNTEAFF

clone size: NA
D gene: NA
J gene: TRBJ2-4
V gene: TRBV5-1
CDR3 DNA: TGCGCCAGCAGTCCTAACAGGGCCAAAAACATTCAGTACTTC
CDR3 protein: CASSPNRAKNIQYF

clone size: NA
D gene: NA
J gene: TRBJ2-2
V gene: TRBV7-9
CDR3 DNA: TGTGCCAGCAGCTTAGGGAGTGGGGAGCTGTTTTTT
CDR3 protein: CASSLGSGELFF

clone size: NA
D gene: NA
J gene: TRBJ2-5
V gene: TRBV4-1
CDR3 DNA: TGCGCCAGCAGCCCAGGACGGGGAGCGTGGGAGACCCAGTACTTC
CDR3 protein: CASSPGRGAWETQYF

clone size: NA
D gene: TRBD1
J gene: TRBJ1-2
V gene: TRBV3-1/TRBV3-2
CDR3 DNA: TGTGCCAGCAGCCAAGAGGGACAGGGAGCACGATACTATGGCTACACCTTC
CDR3 protein: CASSQEGQGARYYGYTF

clone size: NA
D gene: NA
J gene: TRBJ1-3
V gene: TRBV6-1
CDR3 DNA: TGTGCCAGCAGTGAACGGGACTTCTCTGGAAACACCATATATTTT
CDR3 protein: CASSERDFSGNTIYF

clone size: NA
D gene: TRBD1
J gene: TRBJ1-1
V gene: TRBV6-2/TRBV6-3
CDR3 DNA: TGTGCCAGCAGTCCGGGACAGGGAGAAGTGAACACTGAAGCTTTCTTT
CDR3 protein: CASSPGQGEVNTEAFF

clone size: NA
D gene: NA
J gene: TRBJ1-5
V gene: TRBV20-1
CDR3 DNA: TGCAGTGCTAGTTCTCAGGAGGCCTGGGGCAATCAGCCCCAGCATTTT
CDR3 protein: CSASSQEAWGNQPQHF

clone size: NA
D gene: NA
J gene: TRBJ1-1
V gene: TRBV11-3
CDR3 DNA: TGTGCCAGCAGACCGCAACAGGTGGACGACACTGAAGCTTTCTTT
CDR3 protein: CASRPQQVDDTEAFF

clone size: NA
D gene: NA
J gene: TRBJ1-1
V gene: TRBV7-9
CDR3 DNA: TGTGCCAGCAGTCTCCCCGGGACTGAAGCTTTCTTT
CDR3 protein: CASSLPGTEAFF

clone size: NA
D gene: TRBD1
J gene: TRBJ1-2
V gene: TRBV7-2
CDR3 DNA: TGTGCCAGCAGCTCCCTAGGGGGCCCCTATGGCTACACCTTC
CDR3 protein: CASSSLGGPYGYTF

clone size: NA
D gene: TRBD2
J gene: TRBJ2-1
V gene: TRBV5-4
CDR3 DNA: TGTGCCAGCAGCTCCGGGACTAGTTACAATGAGCAGTTCTTC
CDR3 protein: CASSSGTSYNEQFF

clone size: once
D gene: TRBD2
J gene: TRBJ2-1
V gene: TRBV18
CDR3 DNA: TGTGCCAGCTCACCACCTAGACTAGCGGGGGGGAGCTCCTACAATGAGCAGTTCTTC
CDR3 protein: CASSPPRLAGGSSYNEQFF

clone size: NA
D gene: NA
J gene: TRBJ1-2
V gene: TRBV14
CDR3 DNA: TGTGCCAGCAGCCAAGATTCTACGAATGATGGCTACACCTTC
CDR3 protein: CASSQDSTNDGYTF

clone size: NA
D gene: NA
J gene: TRBJ1-5
V gene: TRBV7-2
CDR3 DNA: TGTGCCAGCAGCCCGAGTCTTTATCAGCCCCAGCATTTT
CDR3 protein: CASSPSLYQPQHF

clone size: few
D gene: TRBD1
J gene: TRBJ1-3
V gene: TRBV9
CDR3 DNA: TGTGCCAGCAGCAGCAGGGGGTACAGGGGAAACACCATATATTTT
CDR3 protein: CASSSRGYRGNTIYF

clone size: NA
D gene: NA
J gene: TRBJ1-5
V gene: TRBV5-6
CDR3 DNA: TGTGCCAGCAGCTTGTCAGGGTATAGCAATCAGCCCCAGCATTTT
CDR3 protein: CASSLSGYSNQPQHF

clone size: NA
D gene: TRBD1
J gene: TRBJ2-4
V gene: TRBV27
CDR3 DNA: TGTGCCAGAGACAGGGTTCGGGCCAAAAACATTCAGTACTTC
CDR3 protein: CARDRVRAKNIQYF

clone size: NA
D gene: TRBD2
J gene: TRBJ2-2
V gene: TRBV27
CDR3 DNA: TGTGCCAGCAGTTCTAGCGGGGGGGCGCCCGGGGAGCTGTTTTTT
CDR3 protein: CASSSSGGAPGELFF

clone size: few
D gene: NA
J gene: TRBJ1-3
V gene: TRBV3-1/TRBV3-2
CDR3 DNA: TGTGCCAGCAGCCAAGGGTTTCTCGGTTTGAGCTCTGGAAACACCATATATTTT
CDR3 protein: CASSQGFLGLSSGNTIYF

clone size: NA
D gene: TRBD1
J gene: TRBJ2-5
V gene: TRBV4-1
CDR3 DNA: TGCGCCAGCAGCAGACCGGGACAGCAAGAGACCCAGTACTTC
CDR3 protein: CASSRPGQQETQYF

clone size: NA
D gene: NA
J gene: TRBJ2-4
V gene: TRBV12-5
CDR3 DNA: TGTGCTAGTGGTTCGGGGGATAAGGCCAAAAACATTCAGTACTTC
CDR3 protein: CASGSGDKAKNIQYF

clone size: NA
D gene: NA
J gene: TRBJ1-2
V gene: TRBV11-2
CDR3 DNA: TGTGCCAGCAGCTTAGGAGGGGACAACCTCTATGGCTACACCTTC
CDR3 protein: CASSLGGDNLYGYTF

clone size: NA
D gene: TRBD1
J gene: TRBJ1-3
V gene: TRBV28
CDR3 DNA: TGTGCCAGCAGTTTCCCTCTCGGAACAGGGGGGACTGGAAACACCATATATTTT
CDR3 protein: CASSFPLGTGGTGNTIYF

clone size: NA
D gene: NA
J gene: TRBJ2-2
V gene: TRBV28
CDR3 DNA: TGTGCCAGCAGTTTATTTTCGGGATTTAAGGCCGGGGAGCTGTTTTTT
CDR3 protein: CASSLFSGFKAGELFF

clone size: NA
D gene: NA
J gene: TRBJ1-5
V gene: TRBV30
CDR3 DNA: TGTGCCTGGAGTACCCAGGCAGAGAATCAGCCCCAGCATTTT
CDR3 protein: CAWSTQAENQPQHF

clone size: NA
D gene: NA
J gene: TRBJ2-5
V gene: TRBV12-3/TRBV12-4
CDR3 DNA: TGTGCCAGCAGTTTCGGGGTGGAGACCCAGTACTTC
CDR3 protein: CASSFGVETQYF

clone size: NA
D gene: NA
J gene: TRBJ1-1
V gene: TRBV7-9
CDR3 DNA: TGTGCCAGCAGCTCTTCGGCGGGGAACACTGAAGCTTTCTTT
CDR3 protein: CASSSSAGNTEAFF

clone size: few
D gene: NA
J gene: TRBJ1-3
V gene: TRBV6-5
CDR3 DNA: TGTGCCAGCAGTTACTCGACGGGGATCTCTGGAAACACCATATATTTT
CDR3 protein: CASSYSTGISGNTIYF

clone size: NA
D gene: TRBD1
J gene: TRBJ1-2
V gene: TRBV11-2
CDR3 DNA: TGTGCCAGCAATAACAGGGGGCATGGCTACACCTTC
CDR3 protein: CASNNRGHGYTF

clone size: NA
D gene: TRBD1
J gene: TRBJ1-6
V gene: TRBV18
CDR3 DNA: TGTGCCAGCTCACCACGGGACAGTTATAATTCACCCCTCCACTTT
CDR3 protein: CASSPRDSYNSPLHF

clone size: NA
D gene: NA
J gene: TRBJ1-1
V gene: TRBV28
CDR3 DNA: TGTGCCAGCAGTTTAAGGGGGGGAGGAACTGAAGCTTTCTTT
CDR3 protein: CASSLRGGGTEAFF

clone size: NA
D gene: TRBD1
J gene: TRBJ1-5
V gene: TRBV18
CDR3 DNA: TGTGCCAGCTCACCGAACAGGGGTGTGGAGCAGCCCCAGCATTTT
CDR3 protein: CASSPNRGVEQPQHF

clone size: many
D gene: TRBD1
J gene: TRBJ1-5
V gene: TRBV12-5
CDR3 DNA: TGTGCTAGTGGCTCCGGACAGGGGAATCAGCCCCAGCATTTT
CDR3 protein: CASGSGQGNQPQHF

clone size: NA
D gene: NA
J gene: TRBJ1-1
V gene: TRBV6-6
CDR3 DNA: TGTGCCAGCAGTTCCTACACTGAAGCTTTCTTT
CDR3 protein: CASSSYTEAFF

clone size: NA
D gene: TRBD2
J gene: TRBJ2-1
V gene: TRBV4-1
CDR3 DNA: TGCGCCAGCAGCCATTCCCAGCGGGGGAGCTCCTACAGTGAGCAGTTCTTC
CDR3 protein: CASSHSQRGSSYSEQFF

clone size: NA
D gene: TRBD1
J gene: TRBJ2-1
V gene: TRBV30
CDR3 DNA: TGTGCCTGGAGCACCGGGACAGGGGGAAATGAGCAGTTCTTC
CDR3 protein: CAWSTGTGGNEQFF

clone size: NA
D gene: TRBD1
J gene: TRBJ2-2
V gene: TRBV5-4
CDR3 DNA: TGTGCCAGCAGCTTGCCGGGACAGTTCACCGGGGAGCTGTTTTTT
CDR3 protein: CASSLPGQFTGELFF

clone size: NA
D gene: TRBD2
J gene: TRBJ2-1
V gene: TRBV4-2
CDR3 DNA: TGTGCCAGCAGCCAAGGTACTAGCGGGGTCTACAATGAGCAGTTCTTC
CDR3 protein: CASSQGTSGVYNEQFF

clone size: NA
D gene: TRBD1
J gene: TRBJ1-1
V gene: TRBV18
CDR3 DNA: TGTGCCAGCTCACCACGACAGGGCGACGAAGCTTTCTTT
CDR3 protein: CASSPRQGDEAFF

clone size: NA
D gene: TRBD2
J gene: TRBJ2-1
V gene: TRBV27
CDR3 DNA: TGTGCCAGCAGTTTAGGATGGCAGGGAGGGGATGAGCAGTTCTTC
CDR3 protein: CASSLGWQGGDEQFF

clone size: NA
D gene: TRBD1
J gene: TRBJ1-2
V gene: TRBV5-6
CDR3 DNA: TGTGCCAGCAGCCTTGGGACAGGGGCCGGCTACACCTTC
CDR3 protein: CASSLGTGAGYTF

clone size: NA
D gene: NA
J gene: TRBJ1-1
V gene: TRBV7-9
CDR3 DNA: TGTGCCAGCAGCTTAAAAGGGGGGAACACTGAAGCTTTCTTT
CDR3 protein: CASSLKGGNTEAFF

clone size: few
D gene: NA
J gene: TRBJ1-2
V gene: TRBV5-8
CDR3 DNA: TGTGCCAGCAGCGAGGGACATAACTATGGCTACACCTTC
CDR3 protein: CASSEGHNYGYTF

clone size: NA
D gene: TRBD1
J gene: TRBJ1-6
V gene: TRBV11-2
CDR3 DNA: TGTGCCAGCAGCCGGGACAGACGATCACCCCTCCACTTT
CDR3 protein: CASSRDRRSPLHF

clone size: NA
D gene: TRBD1
J gene: TRBJ2-7
V gene: TRBV6-5
CDR3 DNA: TGTGCCAGCAGGCCCGGGACAGGATACGAGCAGTACTTC
CDR3 protein: CASRPGTGYEQYF

clone size: NA
D gene: NA
J gene: TRBJ1-1
V gene: TRBV4-1
CDR3 DNA: TGCGCCAGCAGCCAAGTCCAGGGTTACACTGAAGCTTTCTTT
CDR3 protein: CASSQVQGYTEAFF

clone size: NA
D gene: TRBD2
J gene: TRBJ2-5
V gene: TRBV3-1/TRBV3-2
CDR3 DNA: TGTGCCAGCAGCCAAGATAACGAGCGGGGTTTCCAAGAGACCCAGTACTTC
CDR3 protein: CASSQDNERGFQETQYF

clone size: many
D gene: NA
J gene: TRBJ1-1
V gene: TRBV19
CDR3 DNA: TGTGCCAGTAGTAGGACAGCTTCGAACACTGAAGCTTTCTTT
CDR3 protein: CASSRTASNTEAFF

clone size: NA
D gene: TRBD1
J gene: TRBJ1-1
V gene: TRBV29-1
CDR3 DNA: TGCAGTGGCCGGGACAGCTTAAGTCGGCGCCCCGCTTTCTTT
CDR3 protein: CSGRDSLSRRPAFF

clone size: NA
D gene: TRBD1
J gene: TRBJ2-7
V gene: TRBV4-1
CDR3 DNA: TGCGCCAGCAGCCAGAGACAGGGGTACGAGCAGTACTTC
CDR3 protein: CASSQRQGYEQYF

clone size: few
D gene: NA
J gene: TRBJ1-3
V gene: TRBV5-6
CDR3 DNA: TGTGCCAGCAGCTTGGGGGGCGGTGGAAACACCATATATTTT
CDR3 protein: CASSLGGGGNTIYF

clone size: NA
D gene: NA
J gene: TRBJ1-5
V gene: TRBV18
CDR3 DNA: TGTGCCAGCTCACCGGGAGGGGATCAGCCCCAGCATTTT
CDR3 protein: CASSPGGDQPQHF

clone size: NA
D gene: TRBD1
J gene: TRBJ1-6
V gene: TRBV27
CDR3 DNA: TGTGCCAGCAGTTTAAAGAATGCAGGGGGCCTACATTCACCCCTCCACTTT
CDR3 protein: CASSLKNAGGLHSPLHF

clone size: NA
D gene: NA
J gene: TRBJ2-5
V gene: TRBV7-2
CDR3 DNA: TGTGCCAGCAGCACTAGTGTGAGCCAAGAGACCCAGTACTTC
CDR3 protein: CASSTSVSQETQYF

clone size: once
D gene: NA
J gene: TRBJ2-6
V gene: TRBV5-1
CDR3 DNA: TGCGCCAGCAGCTTGGCGCCCGGGTTCTCTGGGGCCAACGTCCTGACTTTC
CDR3 protein: CASSLAPGFSGANVLTF

clone size: NA
D gene: TRBD1
J gene: TRBJ2-1
V gene: TRBV2
CDR3 DNA: TGTGCCAGCGGGACAGGGGGATGGAATGAGCAGTTCTTC
CDR3 protein: CASGTGGWNEQFF